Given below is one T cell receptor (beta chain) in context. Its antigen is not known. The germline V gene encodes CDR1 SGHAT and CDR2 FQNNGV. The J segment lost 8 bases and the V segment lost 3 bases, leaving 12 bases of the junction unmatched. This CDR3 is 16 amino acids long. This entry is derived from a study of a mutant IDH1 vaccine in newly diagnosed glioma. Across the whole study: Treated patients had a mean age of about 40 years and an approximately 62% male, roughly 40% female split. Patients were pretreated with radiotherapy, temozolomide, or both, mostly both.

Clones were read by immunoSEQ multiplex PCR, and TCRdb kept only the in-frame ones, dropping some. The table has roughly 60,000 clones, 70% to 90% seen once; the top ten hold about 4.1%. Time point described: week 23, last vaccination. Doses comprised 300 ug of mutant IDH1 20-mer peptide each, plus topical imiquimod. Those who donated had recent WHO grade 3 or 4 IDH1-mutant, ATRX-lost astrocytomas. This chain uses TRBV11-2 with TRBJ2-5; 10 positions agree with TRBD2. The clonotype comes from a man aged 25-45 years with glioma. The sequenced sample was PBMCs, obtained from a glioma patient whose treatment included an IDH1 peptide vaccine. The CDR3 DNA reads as TGTGCCAGCAGCTTTCTCAATAGCGGGGGGCAGAGCACCCAGTACTTC. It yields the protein CASSFLNSGGQSTQYF.